The TCR beta chain under discussion was sequenced for a study of blood T cell repertoires in COVID-19. For the study at large: The United States, Italy and Spain provided the acute and convalescent COVID-19 samples. T cells, B-cell-depleted T cells, or PBMCs provided the cDNA or gDNA that served as material.

Per the study methods: Scientists estimated how many nucleated cells there were by amplifying reference gene primers. TCRdb's copy holds only in-frame clones and misses some; the assay was immunoSEQ multiplex PCR. The DNA gave D and trimming, while V, J and clone size come from that table. The repertoire consists of tens of thousands of clones, with roughly 89% occurring once and the leading ten covering 25% to 30%. Germline V lookup: CDR1 ENHRY, CDR2 SYGVKD. This CDR3 comprises 13 residues. The germline V and J ends were trimmed by 7 bases and 7 bases, with 14 bases remaining between them. The chain carries TRBV10-3 and TRBJ1-5, with a possible D match to TRBD1 (5 bases). The sequence was obtained from a man in his fifties with active or convalescent COVID-19. Sequences were obtained from peripheral blood. The CDR3 loop reads CAITAGNEQPQHF. Here the CDR3 DNA reads TGTGCCATCACGGCAGGGAATGAGCAGCCCCAGCATTTT.